This section outlines one T cell receptor (beta chain) sequence together with its context. Its target is not known. These data originate in a study of Ad26.COV2.S vaccination and SARS-CoV-2 variants. As for the study in general: Among those in the COV1001 Ad26.COV2.S trial arm was the donor. Study results and caveats: Total T cell responses may have been underestimated by the TCR breadth and depth analyses. Compared with placebo recipients, vaccine recipients had higher spike-specific TCR breadth.

Stated treatment: 19 received Ad26.COV2.S at low or high dose, single or two shots; about 5 received placebo; per-sample allocation not given. Sampling took place 63 days after the first vaccine or placebo injection. Boston hosted the donor, who was an adult aged 18-55 years. Clones were sequenced by immunoSEQ multiplex PCR, and TCRdb holds only the in-frame ones, with some missing. The table has fewer than 400,000 clones, around 89% seen once; the top ten hold 1.5% to 2%. Germline CDR1 and CDR2: ENHRY and SYGVKD. Between the trimmed V and J ends, which lost 11 bases and 1 base, there was a span of 15 bases. There are 14 residues in the CDR3.

This receptor was taken from a person aged 18-60 years who received the Ad26.COV2.S COVID-19 vaccine or a placebo. The sequencing used peripheral blood, collected in a trial of Ad26.COV2.S vaccine versus placebo. V usage is TRBV10-3 and J usage is TRBJ1-5, with D uncertain. This chain's CDR3 is CASGESGSNQPQHF. The CDR3 nucleotides read TGTGCCTCGGGTGAATCTGGAAGCAATCAGCCCCAGCATTTT.